Listed below are T cell receptor beta chains from one sample, sequenced in a study of T cell responses to AZD1222 COVID-19 vaccine. Using immunoSEQ multiplex PCR, the repertoire was profiled, and TCRdb retains in-frame clones only, with some absent. The sample comprises about 180,000 clones, 85% to 90% of which are singletons, and 11% rests with the top ten. The sample was peripheral blood, taken 28 days after the second AZD1222 dose. These TCRs come from an adult who received the AZD1222 COVID-19 vaccine. Both conserved end residues are part of each CDR3. D genes are given only for firm matches. Only part of the rows carry a size: once, few, many, or a class if the clone is expanded.

v_gene	j_gene	abundance	d_gene	CDR3nt	CDR3aa
TRBV29-1	TRBJ1-2	NA	NA	TGCAGCGTTGACCAAACGCAGGGTGGCTATGGCTACACCTTC	CSVDQTQGGYGYTF
TRBV19	TRBJ1-5	once	NA	TGTGCCAGCGACCCTCTGGGTCCTTATAGCAATCAGCCCCAGCATTTT	CASDPLGPYSNQPQHF
TRBV19	TRBJ1-5	NA	NA	TGTGCCAGTAACATCCGGGGAAATAGCAATCAGCCCCAGCATTTT	CASNIRGNSNQPQHF
TRBV11-2	TRBJ2-5	NA	NA	TGTGCCAGCACCGAAAACCGTGGGGTCCATGACCAGTACTTC	CASTENRGVHDQYF
TRBV6-5	TRBJ1-2	NA	NA	TGTGCCAGCAGTTACGGGGGCTATGGCTACACCTTC	CASSYGGYGYTF
TRBV7-9	TRBJ1-2	NA	NA	TGTGCCAGCAGCGGCTCGGGGGTGGGCTATGGCTACACCTTC	CASSGSGVGYGYTF
TRBV25-1	TRBJ2-1	once	NA	TGTGCCAGCAGTGACCAAACAGGGCGCGCCTACAATGAGCAGTTCTTC	CASSDQTGRAYNEQFF
TRBV5-1	TRBJ2-5	NA	NA	TGCGCCAGCAGCTTGGGCGGAGGAGAGACCCAGTACTTC	CASSLGGGETQYF
TRBV9	TRBJ1-6	NA	NA	TGTGCCAGCAGCCCATCACTCGGGGGACTTAATTCACCCCTCCACTTT	CASSPSLGGLNSPLHF
TRBV29-1	TRBJ1-2	NA	NA	TGCAGCGTTTACGGGACGCGGTCCTCTACTAACTATGGCTACACCTTC	CSVYGTRSSTNYGYTF
TRBV6-2/TRBV6-3	TRBJ2-2	NA	NA	TGTGCCAGCAGTTATGGGGCGTTGAACACCGGGGAGCTGTTTTTT	CASSYGALNTGELFF
TRBV6-1	TRBJ1-2	once	NA	TGTGCCAGCAGTGAAGCTTGGGGGGTGAACTATGGCTACACCTTC	CASSEAWGVNYGYTF
TRBV3-1/TRBV3-2	TRBJ2-1	NA	TRBD2	TGTGCCAGCAGTCCACGCCAGCGGGGGGCCTACAATGAGCAGTTCTTC	CASSPRQRGAYNEQFF
TRBV4-1	TRBJ1-3	NA	NA	TGCGCCAGCAGCCAAGCCAGTGGAAACACCATATATTTT	CASSQASGNTIYF
TRBV7-3	TRBJ2-3	NA	NA	TGTGCCAGCAGCTCCAGCAGTTCCGTCACAGATACGCAGTATTTT	CASSSSSSVTDTQYF
TRBV19	TRBJ1-2	NA	NA	TGTGCCAGTAGGGCCCGCGACGGCTACACCTTC	CASRARDGYTF